The present T cell receptor beta chain was sequenced within a study of PD-1 blockade in classical Hodgkin lymphoma. Study-level information: Patients were treated with nivolumab at 3 mg/kg, and this was given intravenously every 2 weeks. Study-wide findings and caveats: The study reported lower baseline TCR diversity in newly diagnosed patients than in healthy donors. Baseline diversity resembling that of newly diagnosed patients was seen in complete responders.

No patient escaped relapse after autologous stem cell transplantation, and brentuximab vedotin exposure varied. CDR3 size: 16 residues. J was trimmed by 3 bases and V by 5 bases; bases with no gene match: 10. Germline assignment: CDR1 SGHDN and CDR2 FVKESK. The data were produced by immunoSEQ multiplex PCR, yet TCRdb's version contains in-frame clones alone and is incomplete. The table includes approximately 59,000 clones, approximately 90% detected once. A note on this clone: Its antigen remains unknown.

The TCR comes from a human donor with classical Hodgkin lymphoma. V is TRBV14 and J is TRBJ2-1, with 7 nucleotides matching TRBD2. The sequencing here drew on peripheral blood mononuclear cells (PBMCs), taken before the second cycle of nivolumab. CDR3 protein: CASSDYPGLHYNEQFF. The CDR3 DNA sequence: TGTGCCAGCAGCGATTACCCGGGACTACACTACAATGAGCAGTTCTTC.